The T cell receptor (beta chain) under discussion was sequenced for a study of blood T cells in healthy people across ages. Study-level points and caveats: Unsorted PBMC material precluded a definitive naive versus antigen-experienced comparison.

Next came a second PCR, run for about 7 to 12 cycles, which used a sample-barcoded 5' primer along with a J-beta primer mix. TCRdb called the 5' RACE reads again in MiXCR, with one record for every CDR3 protein. The sample yields hundreds of thousands of distinct CDR3 sequences, around 25% seen once. Germline V CDR1 and CDR2: SGHRS, YFSETQ. The length of the CDR3 is 16 residues. The V end lost 8 bases, the J end lost 0 bases, and 17 bases lay between the germline ends. In each sample, at least 7 million PBMCs were isolated. Turning to this clonotype: No antigen is known for it.

A further study also used this sample, focusing on T cells of mothers and their children. Per that paper: Sequencing revealed no T cell clones that were persistent and microchimeric.

The gene calls are TRBV5-1 and TRBJ2-2, with D perhaps TRBD1 (6 bases). The source of this sequence is a boy aged 5-17 years in good health. The sample was blood. The CDR3 protein is CASGLNGGTNTGELFF. DNA of the CDR3: TGCGCCAGTGGACTGAATGGGGGCACGAACACCGGGGAGCTGTTTTTT.